This T cell receptor (beta chain) was sequenced in a study of T cell repertoires in aging, cancer and after chemotherapy. The wider study: Pre- and post-chemotherapy samples were paired from glioblastoma patients treated with temozolomide-based therapy. Overall study results and limits: Loss of evenness, beyond lost richness, contributed to age-related TCR diversity decline in cancer patients.

The table lists this clonotype with a count of one. Its target is not known. Multiplex touch-down PCR with TRB-A/B primers amplified rearranged V-D-J TRB sequences. TCRdb reprocessed the multiplex PCR reads via MiXCR and lists one record per CDR3 protein. The table lists approximately 20,000 distinct CDR3 sequences, 37% of them singletons. Amplification of TCR beta used genomic DNA extracted from peripheral blood. CDR3 length equals 13 residues. Trimming took 7 bases from V and 5 from J, leaving 14 bases between them. Sequences were obtained from blood. The clonotype was recovered from a human donor with a solid tumor. The chain joins TRBV12-3 or TRBV12-4 to TRBJ2-5; D is unresolved. For the CDR3, the DNA is TGTGCCAGCACTGTACCTGGGATGGAGACCCAGTACTTC. Its protein product is CASTVPGMETQYF.